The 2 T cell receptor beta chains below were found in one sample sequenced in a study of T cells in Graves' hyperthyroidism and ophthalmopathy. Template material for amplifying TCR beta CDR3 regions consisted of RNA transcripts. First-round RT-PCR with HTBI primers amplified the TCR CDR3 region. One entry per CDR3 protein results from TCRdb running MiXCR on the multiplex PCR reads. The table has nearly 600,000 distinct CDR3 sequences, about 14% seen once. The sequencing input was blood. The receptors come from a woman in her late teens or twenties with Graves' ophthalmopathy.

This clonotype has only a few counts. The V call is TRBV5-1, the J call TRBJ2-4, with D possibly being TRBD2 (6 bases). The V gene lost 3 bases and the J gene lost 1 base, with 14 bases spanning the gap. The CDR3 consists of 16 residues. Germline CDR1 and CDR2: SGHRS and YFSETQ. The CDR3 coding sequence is TGCGCCAGCAGCTCGGGACTCAGCGATGCCAAAAACATTCAGTACTTC. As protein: CASSSGLSDAKNIQYF.

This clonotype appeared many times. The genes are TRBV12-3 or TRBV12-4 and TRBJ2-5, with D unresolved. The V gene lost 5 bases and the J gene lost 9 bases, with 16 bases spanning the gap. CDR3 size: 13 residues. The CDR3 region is CASSRATLRSQYF. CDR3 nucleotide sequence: TGTGCCAGCAGTCGGGCCACCCTGAGGTCCCAGTACTTC.